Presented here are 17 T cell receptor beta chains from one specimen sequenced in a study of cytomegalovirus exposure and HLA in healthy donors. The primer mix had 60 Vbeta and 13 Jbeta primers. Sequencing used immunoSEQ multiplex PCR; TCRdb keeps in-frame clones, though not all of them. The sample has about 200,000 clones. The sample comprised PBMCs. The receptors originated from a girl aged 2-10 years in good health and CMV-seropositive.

The CDR3 DNA is TGTGCCAGCAGTGGGGACAGGGGCCAAGAGACCCAGTACTTC. This encodes CASSGDRGQETQYF. This rearrangement joins TRBV2 to TRBJ2-5; 10 nucleotides line up with TRBD1. The CDR3 consists of 14 residues. Trimming removed 4 bases from V and 1 base from J; junction bases left unmatched: 0. Looked up from germline, CDR1 is SNHLY and CDR2 is FYNNEI.

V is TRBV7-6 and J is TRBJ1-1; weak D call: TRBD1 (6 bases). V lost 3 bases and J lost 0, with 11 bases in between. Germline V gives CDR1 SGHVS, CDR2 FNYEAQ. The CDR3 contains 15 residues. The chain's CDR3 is CASSFDQGMNTEAFF. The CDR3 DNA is TGTGCCAGCAGCTTTGATCAGGGGATGAACACTGAAGCTTTCTTT.

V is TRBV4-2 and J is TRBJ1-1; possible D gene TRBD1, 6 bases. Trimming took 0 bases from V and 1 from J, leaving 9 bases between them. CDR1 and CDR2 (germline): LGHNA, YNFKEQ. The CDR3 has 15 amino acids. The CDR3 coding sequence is TGTGCCAGCAGCCAAGATACGGACAGGAACACTGAAGCTTTCTTT. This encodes CASSQDTDRNTEAFF.

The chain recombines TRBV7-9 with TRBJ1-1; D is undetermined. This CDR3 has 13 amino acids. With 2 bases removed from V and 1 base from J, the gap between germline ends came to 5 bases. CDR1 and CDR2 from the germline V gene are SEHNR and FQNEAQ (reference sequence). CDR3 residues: CASSLSGNTEAFF. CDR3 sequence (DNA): TGTGCCAGCAGCTTATCAGGGAACACTGAAGCTTTCTTT.

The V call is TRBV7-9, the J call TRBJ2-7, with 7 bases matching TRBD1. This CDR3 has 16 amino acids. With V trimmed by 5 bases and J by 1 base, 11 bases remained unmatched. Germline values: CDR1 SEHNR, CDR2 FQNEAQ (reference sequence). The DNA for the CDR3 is TGTGCCAGCAGCCCGGAGACAGGGTTAAGGTCCTACGAGCAGTACTTC. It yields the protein CASSPETGLRSYEQYF.

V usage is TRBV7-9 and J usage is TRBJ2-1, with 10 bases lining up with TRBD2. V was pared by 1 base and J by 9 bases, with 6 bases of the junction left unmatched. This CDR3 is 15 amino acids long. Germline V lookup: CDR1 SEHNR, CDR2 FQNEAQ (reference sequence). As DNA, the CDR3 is TGTGCCAGCAGCTTAGGGGGTAGCGGGAGGAGTGAGCAGTTCTTC. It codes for CASSLGGSGRSEQFF.

The CDR3 bases are TGTGCCAGCAGCGTAGGTGTTGGACTGCTCCAAGAGACCCAGTACTTC. This codes for CASSVGVGLLQETQYF. The V and J genes are TRBV9 and TRBJ2-5; TRBD2 might be the D (5 bases). CDR1 SGDLS and CDR2 YYNGEE come from the germline V gene. The CDR3 has 16 amino acids. Deletions cut 0 bases from V and 1 base from J, with 13 bases between.

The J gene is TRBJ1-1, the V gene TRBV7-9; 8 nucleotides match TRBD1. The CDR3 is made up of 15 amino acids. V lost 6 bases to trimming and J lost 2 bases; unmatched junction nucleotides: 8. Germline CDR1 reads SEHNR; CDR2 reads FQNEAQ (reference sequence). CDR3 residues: CASSYGQGENTEAFF. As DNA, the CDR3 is TGTGCCAGCAGTTATGGACAGGGCGAAAACACTGAAGCTTTCTTT. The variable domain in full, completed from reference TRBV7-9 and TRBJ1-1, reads DTGVSQNPRHKITKRGQNVTFRCDPISEHNRLYWYRQTLGQGPEFLTYFQNEAQLEKSRLLSDRFSAERPKGSFSTLEIQRTEQGDSAMYLCASSYGQGENTEAFFGQGTRLTVV.

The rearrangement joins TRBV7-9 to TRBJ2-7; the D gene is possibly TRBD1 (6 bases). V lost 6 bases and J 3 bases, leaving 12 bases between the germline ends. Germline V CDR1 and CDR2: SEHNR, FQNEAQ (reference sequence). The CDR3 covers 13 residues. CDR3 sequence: CASSSGQYYEQYF. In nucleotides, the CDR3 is TGTGCCAGCAGTTCCGGACAGTACTACGAGCAGTACTTC.

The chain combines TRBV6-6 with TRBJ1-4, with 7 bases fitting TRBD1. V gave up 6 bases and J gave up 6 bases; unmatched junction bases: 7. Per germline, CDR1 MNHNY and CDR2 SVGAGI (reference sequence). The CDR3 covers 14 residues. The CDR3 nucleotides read TGTGCCAGCAGGAAGGGACAGAACGATGAAAAACTGTTTTTT. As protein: CASRKGQNDEKLFF.

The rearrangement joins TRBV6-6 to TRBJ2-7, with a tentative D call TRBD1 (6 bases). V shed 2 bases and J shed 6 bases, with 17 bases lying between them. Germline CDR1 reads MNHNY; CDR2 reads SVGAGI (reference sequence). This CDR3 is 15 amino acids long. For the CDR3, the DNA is TGTGCCAGCAGTTACGGGGCGGATACAGGGCTCGAGCAGTACTTC. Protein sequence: CASSYGADTGLEQYF.

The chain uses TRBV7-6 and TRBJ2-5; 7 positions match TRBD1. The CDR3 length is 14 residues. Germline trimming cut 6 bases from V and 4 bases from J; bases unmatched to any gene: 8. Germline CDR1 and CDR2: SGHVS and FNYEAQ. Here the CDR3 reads CASRAGTASETQYF. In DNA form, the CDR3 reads TGTGCCAGCAGGGCCGGGACAGCGTCAGAGACCCAGTACTTC.

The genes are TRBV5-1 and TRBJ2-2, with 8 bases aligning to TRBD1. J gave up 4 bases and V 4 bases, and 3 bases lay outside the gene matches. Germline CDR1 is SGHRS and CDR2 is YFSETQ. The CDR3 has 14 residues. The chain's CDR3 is CASSVDRGTGELFF. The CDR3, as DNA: TGCGCCAGCAGCGTCGACAGGGGCACCGGGGAGCTGTTTTTT.

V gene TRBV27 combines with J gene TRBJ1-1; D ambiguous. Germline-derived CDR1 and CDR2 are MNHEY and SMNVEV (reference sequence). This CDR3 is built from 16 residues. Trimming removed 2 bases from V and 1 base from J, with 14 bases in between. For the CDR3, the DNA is TGTGCCAGCAGTTTAAGTGGTCGGGGAACGAACACTGAAGCTTTCTTT. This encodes CASSLSGRGTNTEAFF.

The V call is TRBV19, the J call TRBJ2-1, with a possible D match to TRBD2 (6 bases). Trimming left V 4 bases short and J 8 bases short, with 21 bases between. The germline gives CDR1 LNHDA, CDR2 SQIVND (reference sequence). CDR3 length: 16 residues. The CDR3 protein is CASSTPGGGIAHEQFF. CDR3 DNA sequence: TGTGCCAGTAGTACCCCCGGCGGCGGGATAGCGCATGAGCAGTTCTTC.

The CDR3 region has the DNA TGTGCCAGCAGCTTGCCGGGACAGGGGGCGCACGAGCAGTACTTC. Translating gives CASSLPGQGAHEQYF. This chain uses TRBV5-4 with TRBJ2-7, with 12 bases identical to TRBD1. CDR3 length: 15 residues. The germline CDR1 and CDR2 sequences are SGHNT and YYREEE (reference sequence). Trimming at V came to 1 base and at J to 5 bases, leaving 4 bases not matched to a gene.

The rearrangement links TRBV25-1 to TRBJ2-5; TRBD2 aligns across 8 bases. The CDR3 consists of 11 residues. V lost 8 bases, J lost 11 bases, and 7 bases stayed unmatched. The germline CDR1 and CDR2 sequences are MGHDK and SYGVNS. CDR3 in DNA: TGTGCCAGCCGGGAGGGCACGCGGCAGTACTTC. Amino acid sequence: CASREGTRQYF.